The sample holds a few counts of the clone carrying this T cell receptor (beta chain). Antigen specificity is unknown. Genes and germline come from the mouse. The read finishes 1 residue shy of the CDR3 end, and the germline J gene is used to complete it. The table came from immunoSEQ multiplex PCR; TCRdb's copy has only in-frame clones and leaves some out. This table holds some 4,600 clones, about 50% found once. Time point in this sample: mouse harvest day 14 after allogeneic transplant. Tail vein injection delivered 10^7 T-cell-depleted bone marrow cells and 10^6 splenic CD5+ T cells. This mouse GVHD model was MHC-mismatched B6 to BALB/c, profiled day 7 or 14. These data come from a study of tissue T cells after allogeneic stem cell transplantation. After removal of 5 bases from V and 3 bases from J, the junction contained 2 bases not matched to a gene. Germline CDR1 is SGHSA and CDR2 is FRNQAP. This CDR3 has 14 residues.

Study observations and caveats: Anatomically similar tissues had similar TCR repertoires within each patient. Tissue-detected TCR repertoire was only partly captured by blood and spleen T cells.

The gene calls are TRBV16 and TRBJ1-3, with 9 bases that match TRBD1. This TCR was recovered from a female BALB/c mouse given C57BL/6 T cells with graft-versus-host disease after an allogeneic hematopoietic cell transplant. Sequencing was carried out using gut tissue. The DNA read from the CDR3 is TGTGCAAGCAGCAACAGGGGGCTTGGAAATACGCTCTAT. The encoded protein is CASSNRGLGNTLY. The full CDR3 sequence reads CASSNRGLGNTLYF.